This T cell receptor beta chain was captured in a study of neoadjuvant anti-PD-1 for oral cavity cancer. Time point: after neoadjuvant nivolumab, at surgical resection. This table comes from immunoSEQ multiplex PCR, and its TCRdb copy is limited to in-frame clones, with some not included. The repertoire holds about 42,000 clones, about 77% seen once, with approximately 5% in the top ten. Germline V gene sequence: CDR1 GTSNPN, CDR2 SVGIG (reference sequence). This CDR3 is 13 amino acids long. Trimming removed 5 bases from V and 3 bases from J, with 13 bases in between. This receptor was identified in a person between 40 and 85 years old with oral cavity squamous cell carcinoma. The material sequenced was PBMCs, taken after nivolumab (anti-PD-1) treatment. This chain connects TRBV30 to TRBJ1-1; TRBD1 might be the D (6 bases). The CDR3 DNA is TGTGCCTGGCGGACAGATCATTACACTGAAGCTTTCTTT. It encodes CAWRTDHYTEAFF.